This TCR beta chain was observed in a study of blood T cells in healthy people across ages. This clonotype was observed at least ten times. The V gene lost 1 base and the J gene lost 0 bases, with 7 bases spanning the gap. Germline V gene data show CDR1 as SGHTA and CDR2 as FQGNSA. CDR3 length: 14 residues. A sample-barcoded 5' primer and a J-beta primer mix were used in a second PCR of about 7 to 12 cycles. One entry per CDR3 protein, called by TCRdb with MiXCR from the 5' RACE reads. Of about 2 million distinct CDR3 sequences in the sample, roughly 52% were seen once. Source material: blood. This sequence joins TRBV7-2 and TRBJ2-7, with D unclear. The TCR was taken from a woman aged 40 to 50 in good health. The CDR3 sequence is CASSLVSSSYEQYF. CDR3 nucleotides: TGTGCCAGCAGCTTAGTGTCGAGCTCCTACGAGCAGTACTTC.